The T cell receptor (beta chain) described here comes from a study of radiation and T cells in renal cell carcinoma. CDR3 length: 12 amino acids. Germline V gives CDR1 SNHLY, CDR2 FYNNEI. With V trimmed by 10 bases and J by 6 bases, 4 bases remained unmatched. Time point indicated: blood 2 weeks post-SBRT. Noted treatment: 15 Gy SBRT to primary tumor, nephrectomy 4 weeks later. Profiled with immunoSEQ multiplex PCR; TCRdb holds only in-frame clones, not every one. This table holds approximately 120,000 clones, around 80% found once. Sequenced here: blood, sampled from a patient whose treatment included radiotherapy and nephrectomy. This receptor was taken from a man between 50 and 59 years old with renal cell carcinoma. V gene TRBV2 combines with J gene TRBJ2-1; TRBD1 aligns across 9 bases. CDR3 sequence: CATADRGNEQFF. CDR3 nucleotide sequence: TGTGCCACCGCGGACAGGGGCAATGAGCAGTTCTTC.